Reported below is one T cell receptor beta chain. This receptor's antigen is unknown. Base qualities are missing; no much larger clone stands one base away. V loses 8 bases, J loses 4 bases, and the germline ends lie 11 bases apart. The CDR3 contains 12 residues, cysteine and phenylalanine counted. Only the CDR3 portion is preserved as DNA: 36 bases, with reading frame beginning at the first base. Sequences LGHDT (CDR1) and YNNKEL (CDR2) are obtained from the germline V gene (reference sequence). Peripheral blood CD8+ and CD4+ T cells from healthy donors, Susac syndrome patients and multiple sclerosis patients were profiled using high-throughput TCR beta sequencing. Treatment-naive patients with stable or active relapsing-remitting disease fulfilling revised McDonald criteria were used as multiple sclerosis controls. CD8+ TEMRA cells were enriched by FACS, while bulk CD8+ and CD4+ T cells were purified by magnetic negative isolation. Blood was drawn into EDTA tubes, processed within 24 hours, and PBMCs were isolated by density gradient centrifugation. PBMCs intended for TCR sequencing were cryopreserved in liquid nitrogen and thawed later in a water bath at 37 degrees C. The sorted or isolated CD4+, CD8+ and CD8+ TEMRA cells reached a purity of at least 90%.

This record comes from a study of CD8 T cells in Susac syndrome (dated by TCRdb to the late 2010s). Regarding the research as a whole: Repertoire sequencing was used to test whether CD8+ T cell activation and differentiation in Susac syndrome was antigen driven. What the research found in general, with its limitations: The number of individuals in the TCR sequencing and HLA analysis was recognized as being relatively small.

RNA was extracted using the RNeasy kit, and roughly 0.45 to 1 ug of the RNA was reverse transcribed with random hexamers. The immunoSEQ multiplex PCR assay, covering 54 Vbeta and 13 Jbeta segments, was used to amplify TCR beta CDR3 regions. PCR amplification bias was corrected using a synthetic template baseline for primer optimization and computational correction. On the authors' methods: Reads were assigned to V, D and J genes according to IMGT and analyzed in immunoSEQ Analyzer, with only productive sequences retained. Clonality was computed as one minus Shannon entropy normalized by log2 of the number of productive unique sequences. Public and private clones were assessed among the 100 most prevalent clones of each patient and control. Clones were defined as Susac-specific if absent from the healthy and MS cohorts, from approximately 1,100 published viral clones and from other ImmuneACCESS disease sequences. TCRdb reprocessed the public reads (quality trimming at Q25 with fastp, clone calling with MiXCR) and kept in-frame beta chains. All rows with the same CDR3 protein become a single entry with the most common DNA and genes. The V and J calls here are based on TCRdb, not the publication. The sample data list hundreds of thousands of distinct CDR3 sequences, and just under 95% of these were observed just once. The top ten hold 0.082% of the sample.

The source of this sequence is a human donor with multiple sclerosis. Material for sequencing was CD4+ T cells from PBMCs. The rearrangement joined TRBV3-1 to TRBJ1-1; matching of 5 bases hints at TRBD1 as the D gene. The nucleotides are TGTGCCAGCGTCGGCAGGGCCACTGAAGCTTTCTTT. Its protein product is CASVGRATEAFF.